The 2 T cell receptor beta chains reported below all come from one sample, sequenced in a study of CXCR3-negative and CXCR3-positive naive CD8 T cells. Study-wide findings and caveats: A higher hydrophobicity marked the TRB CDR3s of CXCR3-positive naive cells versus CXCR3-negative naive cells.

cDNA libraries for TRB were generated by 5' RACE incorporating UMI labels. From its re-call of the 5' RACE reads, TCRdb lists each CDR3 protein once, without DNA. The repertoire table contains about 63,000 distinct CDR3 sequences. Their specific antigens are unknown. Sequenced sample: naive CXCR3+ CD8+ T cells from blood. Subset reported: CD45RO-CCR7+CD27+CD95- naive CD8+ T cells expressing CXCR3 (TNR3+). The receptor set was obtained from a human donor in good health. Some clones in this sample may be carry-over from other donors' samples.

This rearrangement joins TRBV6-6 to TRBJ1-5; the TCRdb D gene call, TRBD1, has no DNA to confirm it. The CDR3 length is 16 residues. Germline assignment: CDR1 MNHNY and CDR2 SVGAGI (reference sequence). CDR3 protein: CASTPRGVGINQPQHF.

The rearrangement joins TRBV13 to TRBJ2-6. CDR1 PRHDT and CDR2 FYEKMQ come from the germline V gene (reference sequence). The CDR3 covers 15 residues. The CDR3 is CASSGDLSGANVLTF. Based on the CDR3 plus reference TRBV13 and TRBJ2-6, the full variable domain is AAGVIQSPRHLIKEKRETATLKCYPIPRHDTVYWYQQGPGQDPQFLISFYEKMQSDKGSIPDRFSAQQFSDYHSELNMSSLELGDSALYFCASSGDLSGANVLTFGAGSRLTVL.